Presented here are 13 T cell receptor beta chains from one specimen sequenced in a study of T cell repertoires in cytomegalovirus infection. TCRdb fed the reads into MiXCR, producing one record per CDR3 protein. The sample consists of about 310,000 distinct CDR3 sequences, 25% of them appearing once. Their antigens remain unidentified. Sequences were derived from cultured PBMCs, sampled from culture after CMV antigen stimulation. The receptors derive from a human donor in good health (CMV status not recorded). Some clones in this sample may be carry-over from other donors' samples.

Many counts were recorded for this clonotype. The chain is built from TRBV2 and TRBJ2-3, with 11 bases that match TRBD2. V lost 5 bases to trimming and J lost 2 bases; unmatched junction nucleotides: 9. CDR3 length: 17 amino acids. From germline, CDR1 is SNHLY and CDR2 FYNNEI. CDR3 region: CASSYPLAGGVTDTQYF. The CDR3 nucleotides read TGTGCCAGCAGTTACCCTTTAGCGGGAGGGGTCACAGATACGCAGTATTTT.

The count of this clonotype is one. The rearrangement joins TRBV11-2 to TRBJ2-3; D is unresolved. CDR1 is SGHAT and CDR2 is FQNNGV in the germline V gene. Trimming took off 4 bases at V and 4 bases at J, with 6 bases between the two ends. This CDR3 spans 12 amino acids. The CDR3 loop is CASSSDPDTQYF. The CDR3 nucleotides are TGTGCCAGCAGCTCAGACCCAGATACGCAGTATTTT.

This clonotype was counted once. This chain joins TRBV29-1 and TRBJ2-3, with D uncertain. The germline V and J ends were trimmed by 1 base and 2 bases, with 7 bases remaining between them. The CDR3 sequence is 13 residues long. Germline V gene sequence: CDR1 SQVTM, CDR2 ANQGSEA. CDR3 bases: TGCAGCGTTGAAGGTGGATCCACAGATACGCAGTATTTT. Amino acid sequence: CSVEGGSTDTQYF.

This clonotype was detected only a few times. V is TRBV11-2 and J is TRBJ2-1; 9 bases fit TRBD1. CDR3 length: 14 amino acids. Germline V gene lookup returns CDR1 SGHAT and CDR2 FQNNGV. The junction had 4 bases not matched to a gene; V was cut back by 3 bases and J by 7 bases. CDR3 nucleotide sequence: TGTGCCAGCAGCTTCTGGACAGGGGCAAATGAGCAGTTCTTC. As protein: CASSFWTGANEQFF.

The sample holds many counts of this clonotype. The chain is built from TRBV7-3 and TRBJ1-1, with TRBD1 as a possible D gene (5 bases). The CDR3 has 14 amino acids. Trimming took 3 bases from V and 6 from J, leaving 14 bases between them. CDR1 and CDR2 from the germline V gene are SGHTA and FQGTGA. CDR3 loop: CASSLVQASAEAFF. CDR3 nucleotide sequence: TGTGCCAGCAGCTTGGTACAGGCATCGGCTGAAGCTTTCTTT.

This clonotype occurred many times. The chain carries TRBV20-1 and TRBJ1-3; weak D call: TRBD1 (5 bases). CDR1 is DFQATT and CDR2 is SNEGSKA in the germline V gene (reference sequence). Trimming left V 2 bases short and J 4 bases short, with 9 bases between. CDR3 length: 13 residues. CDR3 bases: TGCAGTGCTAGACGGGGGGAGGGAAACACCATATATTTT. This gives the protein CSARRGEGNTIYF.

The chain uses TRBV18 and TRBJ2-3, with 9 positions matching TRBD2. The junction had 8 bases not matched to a gene; V was cut back by 1 base and J by 3 bases. The germline V gene encodes CDR1 KGHSH and CDR2 LQKENI. The CDR3 loop spans 17 amino acids. CDR3 protein: CASSPLQMAGGTDTQYF. The CDR3 coding sequence is TGTGCCAGCTCACCACTTCAAATGGCGGGAGGGACAGATACGCAGTATTTT.

V usage is TRBV2 and J usage is TRBJ2-7; 7 nucleotides align to TRBD2. CDR1 is SNHLY and CDR2 is FYNNEI in the germline V gene. The V gene end was trimmed by 8 bases and the J gene end by 5 bases; junction bases not matched to a gene: 12. This CDR3 is 14 amino acids long. The CDR3 nucleotides read TGTGCCAGCCGAACTAGCGTAGTCCTTGACGAGCAGTACTTC. It codes for CASRTSVVLDEQYF.

The genes are TRBV7-8 and TRBJ1-1, with D maybe TRBD1 (5 bases). Germline CDR1 SGHVS, CDR2 FQNEAQ. V gave up 5 bases and J gave up 0 bases, with 10 bases separating them. The CDR3 consists of 14 residues. The CDR3 sequence: CASSPGVLNTEAFF. The CDR3 DNA follows: TGTGCCAGCAGCCCGGGGGTCTTGAACACTGAAGCTTTCTTT. The whole variable domain, filled in from reference TRBV7-8 and TRBJ1-1, reads GAGVSQSPRYKVAKRGQDVALRCDPISGHVSLFWYQQALGQGPEFLTYFQNEAQLDKSGLPSDRFFAERPEGSVSTLKIQRTQQEDSAVYLCASSPGVLNTEAFFGQGTRLTVV.

This clonotype has more than one count but fewer than ten. CDR3 in amino acids: CATSRDLASGQADTQYF. The CDR3 DNA sequence: TGTGCCACCAGCAGAGATCTCGCTAGCGGGCAGGCAGATACGCAGTATTTT. The rearrangement joins TRBV15 to TRBJ2-3; 8 bases agree with TRBD2. The germline CDR1 and CDR2 sequences are LNHNV and YYDKDF (reference sequence). Germline trimming cut 0 bases from V and 4 bases from J; bases unmatched to any gene: 9. The CDR3 consists of 17 residues. Full variable domain (missing parts from reference TRBV15 and TRBJ2-3): DAMVIQNPRYQVTQFGKPVTLSCSQTLNHNVMYWYQQKSSQAPKLLFHYYDKDFNNEADTPDNFQSRRPNTSFCFLDIRSPGLGDTAMYLCATSRDLASGQADTQYFGPGTRLTVL.

The genes are TRBV19 and TRBJ1-2; 10 bases align to TRBD1. V trimming: 10 bases; J trimming: 6 bases; junction bases outside the gene matches: 2. The CDR3 totals 11 residues. The V gene's germline CDR1 is LNHDA and CDR2 SQIVND (reference sequence). CDR3 in DNA: TGTGCCACCGGACAGGGGGATGGCTACACCTTC. As protein: CATGQGDGYTF.

In its sample, this clonotype was seen many times. The chain recombines TRBV20-1 with TRBJ2-5; no definite D call. V lost 0 bases to trimming and J lost 4 bases, with 12 bases between them. The CDR3 consists of 14 residues. The germline V gene has CDR1 DFQATT and CDR2 SNEGSKA (reference sequence). For the CDR3, the DNA is TGCAGTGCTAGAGATGGGCTAGTTACAGAGACCCAGTACTTC. It codes for CSARDGLVTETQYF.

The rearrangement joins TRBV6-2 or TRBV6-3 to TRBJ2-5; no firm D call. Germline-derived CDR1 and CDR2 are MNHEY and SVGEGT. Trimming took off 5 bases at V and 7 bases at J, with 17 bases between the two ends. The CDR3 sequence is 14 residues long. DNA of the CDR3: TGTGCCAGCAGTCCGGTCCACCAAGCTGGGACCCAGTACTTC. Protein sequence: CASSPVHQAGTQYF.